Below are 8 T cell receptor beta chains sequenced from a single sample in a study of blood T cells in healthy people across ages. With a J-beta primer mix and a sample-barcoded 5' primer, a second PCR ran 7 to 11 cycles. TCRdb re-derived calls from the 5' RACE reads in MiXCR, one entry per CDR3 protein. Found here are 800,000 to 1,000,000 distinct CDR3 sequences, about 48% of them singletons; the top ten hold roughly 13%. The sample was blood. Receptors were obtained from a man aged 30 to 45 in good health.

This chain joins TRBV2 and TRBJ2-5, with 14 bases identical to TRBD2. The junction had 4 bases not matched to a gene; V was cut back by 0 bases and J by 4 bases. The germline V gene encodes CDR1 SNHLY and CDR2 FYNNEI. CDR3 length: 17 residues. CDR3 protein: CASSEAGTSGGLETQYF. The DNA for the CDR3 is TGTGCCAGCAGTGAAGCAGGGACTAGCGGGGGACTAGAGACCCAGTACTTC.

This sequence joins TRBV7-9 and TRBJ1-1, with 7 bases aligning to TRBD1. Germline CDR1 is SEHNR and CDR2 is FQNEAQ (reference sequence). The junction had 9 bases not matched to a gene; V was cut back by 5 bases and J by 6 bases. CDR3 length: 14 amino acids. CDR3 sequence reads: CASSPDRDSPEAFF. The CDR3 nucleotides are TGTGCCAGCAGCCCCGACAGGGACTCTCCTGAAGCTTTCTTT.

This clonotype was recorded a few times. This chain uses TRBV20-1 with TRBJ2-1, with D perhaps matching TRBD1 (7 bases). V lost 3 bases and J 9 bases, leaving 21 bases between the germline ends. Germline V gene data show CDR1 as DFQATT and CDR2 as SNEGSKA (reference sequence). The CDR3 runs to 15 residues. The CDR3: CSASGVAGGRGEQFF. In nucleotides, the CDR3 is TGCAGTGCTAGCGGGGTCGCAGGGGGGAGAGGTGAGCAGTTCTTC.

V and J are TRBV2 and TRBJ2-6; the match to TRBD1 covers 8 bases. Looked up from germline, CDR1 is SNHLY and CDR2 is FYNNEI. V lost 5 bases and J lost 1; bases outside the gene matches: 7. The CDR3 has 17 amino acids. The CDR3 sequence: CASSLQGGLSGANVLTF. CDR3 nucleotides: TGTGCCAGCAGTTTACAGGGGGGTTTATCTGGGGCCAACGTCCTGACTTTC.

This clonotype was counted ten times or more. An end of the junction does not agree with germline; a read error may underlie this. The rearrangement joins TRBV5-1 to TRBJ2-1; TRBD2 aligns across 8 bases. Germline V CDR1 and CDR2: SGHRS, YFSETQ. There are 15 residues in the CDR3. DNA of the CDR3: TGTGCCAGCAGCTTGGCGTTAGCGGGATACAATGAGCAGTTCTTC. Translation: CASSLALAGYNEQFF. Looking up the rest from reference TRBV5-1 and TRBJ2-1 gives the full variable domain: KAGVTQTPRYLIKTRGQQVTLSCSPISGHRSVSWYQQTPGQGLQFLFEYFSETQRNKGNFPGRFSGRQFSNSRSEMNVSTLELGDSALYLCASSLALAGYNEQFFGPGTRLTVL.

This clonotype was seen just once. The chain recombines TRBV29-1 with TRBJ2-7; 7 nucleotides line up with TRBD2. CDR3 length: 17 residues. The junction had 17 bases not matched to a gene; V was cut back by 4 bases and J by 2 bases. From germline, CDR1 is SQVTM and CDR2 ANQGSEA. This chain's CDR3 is CSVVPEPQAGLPYEQYF. In nucleotides, the CDR3 is TGCAGCGTTGTCCCGGAGCCCCAAGCGGGATTGCCCTACGAGCAGTACTTC.

The chain recombines TRBV7-2 with TRBJ2-7; 12 nucleotides align to TRBD2. The J call may be faulty, since TRBJ2-5 better matches the DNA end. The CDR3 length is 16 residues. CDR1 and CDR2 from the germline V gene are SGHTA and FQGNSA. As DNA, the CDR3 is TGTGCCAGCAGCGTCTCTAGCGGGGGGGCCCGGGGGACCCAGTACTTC. Encoded protein: CASSVSSGGARGTQYF.

There are a few counts of this clonotype. The chain links TRBV9 to TRBJ2-7; 8 bases are shared with TRBD2. The germline V gene has CDR1 SGDLS and CDR2 YYNGEE. The CDR3 consists of 15 residues. V lost 7 bases, J lost 2 bases, and 11 bases stayed unmatched. The DNA for the CDR3 is TGTGCCAGCTCGACCAGCGGGACTAGGGCCTACGAGCAGTACTTC. As protein: CASSTSGTRAYEQYF.